This TCR beta chain originates from a study of immune heterogeneity within non-small cell lung tumors. Background on the study: Several squamous cell carcinomas, around 9 non-squamous carcinomas and 1 not otherwise specified made up the tumors.

Multiplex PCR amplified TCR beta CDR3 with 32 V and 13 J primers. MiXCR, run by TCRdb on the multiplex PCR reads, gives a single entry per CDR3 protein. The sample includes 7,000 to 8,500 distinct CDR3 sequences, under 25% of them seen just once. V lost 7 bases and J lost 5; bases outside the gene matches: 7. This CDR3 region has 13 residues. The template consisted of bulk tumor genomic DNA, with 600 ng used per sample. Far-apart biopsies, several per primary tumor, were taken during surgery. Samples came from untreated patients having curative surgery for newly diagnosed non-small cell lung cancer. Non-small cell lung cancer patients, newly diagnosed and having surgery with curative intent, served as donors. This clonotype is medium-sized within its sample. Its matching antigen is unknown. Study-level results: In tumor regions, T-cell clonality showed a moderate but significant correlation with local tumor mutational burden (R 0.3 to 0.35). Largely different high-frequency T-cell receptor beta clonotypes were found between individual patients.

The chain links TRBV12-3 or TRBV12-4 to TRBJ2-7, with 8 positions matching TRBD1. Sequenced input: lung tumor tissue. The sequence derives from a man aged 55 to 70 with non-small cell lung cancer. The CDR3, as DNA: TGTGCCAGCACCCCCCCAGGGGGCGACGAGCAGTACTTC. This codes for CASTPPGGDEQYF.